Below, 10 T cell receptor beta chains from the same sample are listed, as sequenced in a study of T cells after yellow fever vaccination. TCRdb re-analysed the 5' RACE reads in MiXCR, keeping a single row per CDR3 protein. This sample has 450,000 to 600,000 distinct CDR3 sequences, with about 13% found just once. The specimen comprised PBMCs, sampled on the day of the yellow fever booster vaccination. The receptors come from a man in his thirties or forties who received the YFV17D yellow fever vaccine.

V gene TRBV5-4 combines with J gene TRBJ2-2, with 11 bases fitting TRBD2. V lost 1 base, J lost 2 bases, and 16 bases stayed unmatched. The CDR3 runs to 21 residues. Germline CDR1 reads SGHNT; CDR2 reads YYREEE (reference sequence). CDR3 amino acids: CASSLRVRERLAGRNTGELFF. DNA of the CDR3: TGTGCCAGCAGCTTGAGGGTGCGAGAGAGACTAGCGGGACGTAACACCGGGGAGCTGTTTTTT.

V gene TRBV5-1 combines with J gene TRBJ2-1; TRBD2 matches 14 bases. Looked up from germline, CDR1 is SGHRS and CDR2 is YFSETQ. This CDR3 is 16 amino acids long. The trim removed 0 bases at V and 8 bases at J, leaving 4 bases unmatched. CDR3 DNA sequence: TGCGCCAGCAGCTTGGCCGGGACTAGCGGGAGTTATGAGCAGTTCTTC. It codes for CASSLAGTSGSYEQFF.

This chain uses TRBV29-1 with TRBJ2-5; D remains ambiguous. CDR3 size: 11 residues. V lost 4 bases to trimming and J lost 4 bases, with 7 bases between them. Germline values: CDR1 SQVTM, CDR2 ANQGSEA. The CDR3 nucleotides are TGCAGCGTTGGTTTGGGAGAGACCCAGTACTTC. It translates to CSVGLGETQYF.

The chain joins TRBV5-4 to TRBJ2-7; TRBD2 agrees at 9 bases. The junction had 7 bases not matched to a gene; V was cut back by 2 bases and J by 4 bases. The CDR3 totals 15 residues. Germline assignment: CDR1 SGHNT and CDR2 YYREEE (reference sequence). CDR3 bases: TGTGCCAGCAGCTTTCGGAGGAGCGGGGGGTACGAGCAGTACTTC. It is translated as CASSFRRSGGYEQYF.

This chain links TRBV5-1 with TRBJ2-7; D is unclear. In germline, CDR1 is SGHRS, CDR2 YFSETQ. The CDR3 consists of 11 residues. V shed 2 bases and J shed 5 bases, with 5 bases lying between them. This CDR3 is CASSLNNEQYF. Written as DNA, the CDR3 is TGCGCCAGCAGCTTAAATAACGAGCAGTACTTC.

V is TRBV14 and J is TRBJ1-3; D remains unclear. The CDR3 spans 13 residues. The germline gives CDR1 SGHDN, CDR2 FVKESK. V lost 2 bases and J lost 4, with 6 bases in between. The CDR3 region is CASSQPPGNTIYF. CDR3 bases: TGTGCCAGCAGCCAACCACCCGGAAACACCATATATTTT.

This clonotype was observed a few times. This chain uses TRBV5-8 with TRBJ1-1, with D unclear. Germline CDR1 reads SGHTS; CDR2 reads YDEGEE. This CDR3 region has 16 residues. V lost 6 bases to trimming and J lost 3 bases, with 21 bases between them. CDR3 coding DNA: TGTGCCAGCACCATCGGAGGAGGCCGGGGTGACACTGAAGCTTTCTTT. Translated, it gives CASTIGGGRGDTEAFF.

The V call is TRBV28, the J call TRBJ2-3, with 8 bases aligning to TRBD1. With V trimmed by 4 bases and J by 4 bases, 4 bases remained unmatched. Germline values: CDR1 MDHEN, CDR2 SYDVKM. CDR3 size: 14 residues. CDR3 nucleotide sequence: TGTGCCAGCAGTTCCCTCAGGGGGCCAGATACGCAGTATTTT. It specifies CASSSLRGPDTQYF.

A note on this clonotype: Its ends do not fully match the called genes, so a read error is possible. The chain couples TRBV7-2 to TRBJ1-2; a weak D match, TRBD1 (5 bases). CDR1 SGHTA and CDR2 FQGNSA come from the germline V gene. The CDR3 contains 13 residues. CDR3 sequence: CASRLEGAYGYTF. DNA for the CDR3: TGTGCCAGCAGATTAGAAGGGGCATATGGCTACACCTTC.

The genes are TRBV29-1 and TRBJ2-7, with D hard to call. The germline V gene has CDR1 SQVTM and CDR2 ANQGSEA. This CDR3 contains 13 residues. V lost 4 bases and J lost 3, with 13 bases in between. CDR3 region: CSVVGQTSYEQYF. CDR3 sequence (DNA): TGCAGCGTTGTAGGGCAGACAAGCTACGAGCAGTACTTC.